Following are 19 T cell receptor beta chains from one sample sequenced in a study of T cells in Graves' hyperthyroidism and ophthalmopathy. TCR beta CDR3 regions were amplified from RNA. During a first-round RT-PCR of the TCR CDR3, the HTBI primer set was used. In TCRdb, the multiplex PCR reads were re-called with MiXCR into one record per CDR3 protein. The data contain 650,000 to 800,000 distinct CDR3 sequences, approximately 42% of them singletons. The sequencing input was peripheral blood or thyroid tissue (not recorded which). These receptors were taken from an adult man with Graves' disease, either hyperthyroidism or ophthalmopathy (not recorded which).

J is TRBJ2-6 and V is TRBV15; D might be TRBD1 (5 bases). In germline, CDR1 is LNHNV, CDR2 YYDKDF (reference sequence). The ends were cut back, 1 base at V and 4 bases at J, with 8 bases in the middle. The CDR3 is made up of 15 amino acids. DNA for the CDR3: TGTGCCACCAGCAGAGCTCGGACAGGGGCCAACGTCCTGACTTTC. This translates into CATSRARTGANVLTF.

CDR3 DNA sequence: TGCAGCGATCGGGGGACGAACACTGAAGCTTTCTTT. This sequence encodes CSDRGTNTEAFF. This chain links TRBV29-1 with TRBJ1-1; perhaps TRBD1 as D (5 bases). Trimming removed 7 bases from V and 1 base from J, with 10 bases in between. The CDR3 has 12 amino acids. Germline assignment: CDR1 SQVTM and CDR2 ANQGSEA.

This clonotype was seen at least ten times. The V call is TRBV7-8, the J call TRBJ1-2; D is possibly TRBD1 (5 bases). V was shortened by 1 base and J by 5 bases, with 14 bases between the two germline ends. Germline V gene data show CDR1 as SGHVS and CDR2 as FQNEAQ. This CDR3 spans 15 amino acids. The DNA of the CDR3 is TGTGCCAGCAGCTTAGTTGACAGTAAGGGTTATGGCTACACCTTC. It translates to CASSLVDSKGYGYTF.

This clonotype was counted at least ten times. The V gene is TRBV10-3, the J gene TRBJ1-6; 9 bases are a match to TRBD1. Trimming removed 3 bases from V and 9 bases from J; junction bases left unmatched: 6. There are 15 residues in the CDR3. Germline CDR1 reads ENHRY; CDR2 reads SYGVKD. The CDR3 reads CAISDSDRGSSPLHF. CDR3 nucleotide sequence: TGTGCCATCAGTGATTCCGACAGGGGGAGTTCACCCCTCCACTTT.

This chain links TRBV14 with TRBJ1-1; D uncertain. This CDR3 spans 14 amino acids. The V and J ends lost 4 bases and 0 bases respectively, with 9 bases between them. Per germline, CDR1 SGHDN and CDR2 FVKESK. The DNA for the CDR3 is TGTGCCAGCAGCCTACAGCGCATGAACACTGAAGCTTTCTTT. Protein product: CASSLQRMNTEAFF.

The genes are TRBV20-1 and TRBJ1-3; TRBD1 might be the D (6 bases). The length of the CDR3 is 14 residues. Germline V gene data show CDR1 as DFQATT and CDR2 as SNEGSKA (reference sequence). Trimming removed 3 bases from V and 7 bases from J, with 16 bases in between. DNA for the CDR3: TGCAGTGCTAGGAGGGGGGGCGTGGGCAACACCATATATTTT. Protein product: CSARRGGVGNTIYF.

In DNA, the CDR3 is TGTGCCAGCAGCCAGGGACAGGAACTAAAACTGTTTTTT. Its translation: CASSQGQELKLFF. The genes are TRBV9 and TRBJ1-4; 8 nucleotides agree with TRBD1. The trim removed 4 bases at V and 10 bases at J, leaving 6 bases unmatched. This CDR3 has 13 amino acids. The germline CDR1 and CDR2 sequences are SGDLS and YYNGEE.

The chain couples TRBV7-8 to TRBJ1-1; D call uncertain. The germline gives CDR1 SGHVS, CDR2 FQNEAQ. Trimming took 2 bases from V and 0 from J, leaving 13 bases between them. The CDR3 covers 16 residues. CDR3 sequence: CASSLRYRPMNTEAFF. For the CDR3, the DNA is TGTGCCAGCAGCTTAAGATACAGACCCATGAACACTGAAGCTTTCTTT.

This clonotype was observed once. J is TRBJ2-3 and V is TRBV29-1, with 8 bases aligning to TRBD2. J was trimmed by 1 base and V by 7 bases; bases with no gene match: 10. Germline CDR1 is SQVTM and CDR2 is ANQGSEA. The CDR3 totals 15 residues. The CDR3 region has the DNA TGCAGCGCTGAGGTGCTAGCGGGCCGCACAGATACGCAGTATTTT. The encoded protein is CSAEVLAGRTDTQYF.

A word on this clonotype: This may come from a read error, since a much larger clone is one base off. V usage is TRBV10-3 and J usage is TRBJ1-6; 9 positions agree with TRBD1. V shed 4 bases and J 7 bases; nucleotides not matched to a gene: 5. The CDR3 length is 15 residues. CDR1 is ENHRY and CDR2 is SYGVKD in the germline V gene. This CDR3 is CAISVDRGSNSPLHF. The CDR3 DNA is TGTGCCATCAGTGTTGACAGGGGGAGCAATTCACCCCTCCACTTT.

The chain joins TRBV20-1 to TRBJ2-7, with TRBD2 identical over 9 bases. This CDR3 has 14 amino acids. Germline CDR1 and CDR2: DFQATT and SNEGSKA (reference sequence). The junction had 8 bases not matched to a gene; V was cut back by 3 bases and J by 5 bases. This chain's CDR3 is CSASRPGTSNEQYF. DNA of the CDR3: TGCAGTGCTAGTCGCCCCGGGACTAGCAACGAGCAGTACTTC.

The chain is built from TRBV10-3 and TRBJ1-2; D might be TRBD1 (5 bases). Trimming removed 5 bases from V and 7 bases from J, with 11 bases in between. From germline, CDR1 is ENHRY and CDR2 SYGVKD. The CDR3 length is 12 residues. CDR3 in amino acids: CAISFGGGGYTF. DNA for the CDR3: TGTGCCATCAGTTTCGGGGGGGGTGGCTACACCTTC.

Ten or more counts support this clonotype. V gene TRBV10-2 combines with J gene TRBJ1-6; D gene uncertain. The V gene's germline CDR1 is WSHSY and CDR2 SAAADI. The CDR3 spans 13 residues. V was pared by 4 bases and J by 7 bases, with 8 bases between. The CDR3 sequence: CASSGAANSPLHF. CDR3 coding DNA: TGCGCCAGCAGTGGGGCCGCGAATTCACCCCTCCACTTT.

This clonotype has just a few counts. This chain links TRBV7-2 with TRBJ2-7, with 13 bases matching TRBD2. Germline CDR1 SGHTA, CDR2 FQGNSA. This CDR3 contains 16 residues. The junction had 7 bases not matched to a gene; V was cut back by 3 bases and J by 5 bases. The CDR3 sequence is CASSFGLAGAGNEQYF. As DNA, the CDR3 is TGTGCCAGCAGCTTCGGACTAGCGGGAGCGGGGAACGAGCAGTACTTC.

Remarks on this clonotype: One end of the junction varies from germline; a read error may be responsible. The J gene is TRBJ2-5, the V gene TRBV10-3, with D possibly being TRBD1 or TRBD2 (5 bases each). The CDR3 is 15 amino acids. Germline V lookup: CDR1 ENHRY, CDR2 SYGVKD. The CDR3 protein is CASSPSGPPQETQYF. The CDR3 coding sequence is TGTGCCAGCAGTCCCTCGGGACCACCTCAAGAGACCCAGTACTTC.

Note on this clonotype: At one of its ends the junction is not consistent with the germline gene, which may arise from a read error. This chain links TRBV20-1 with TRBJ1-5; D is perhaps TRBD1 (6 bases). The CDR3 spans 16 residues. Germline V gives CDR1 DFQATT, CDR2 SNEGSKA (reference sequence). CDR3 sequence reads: CSARVDPDRPNQPQHF. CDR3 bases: TGCAGTGCCAGAGTGGACCCGGACAGACCCAATCAGCCCCAGCATTTT.

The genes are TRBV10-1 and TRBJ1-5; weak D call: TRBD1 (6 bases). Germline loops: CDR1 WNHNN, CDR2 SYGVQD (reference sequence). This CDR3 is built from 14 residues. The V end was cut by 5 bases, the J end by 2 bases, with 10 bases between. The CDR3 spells CASSNTGRNQPQHF. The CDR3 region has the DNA TGCGCCAGCAGTAATACAGGGCGCAATCAGCCCCAGCATTTT.

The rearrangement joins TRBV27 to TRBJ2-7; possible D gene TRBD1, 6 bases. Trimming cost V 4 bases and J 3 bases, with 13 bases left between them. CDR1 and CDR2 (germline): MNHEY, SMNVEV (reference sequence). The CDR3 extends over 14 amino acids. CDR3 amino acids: CASSYMDSNYEQYF. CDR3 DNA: TGTGCCAGCAGTTACATGGACAGTAACTACGAGCAGTACTTC.

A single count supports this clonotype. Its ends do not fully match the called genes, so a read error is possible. The DNA for the CDR3 is TGTGCCAGCAGTTACTCGAATTCACCCCCCCACTTT. Amino acid sequence: CASSYSNSPPHF. This chain links TRBV6-1 with TRBJ1-6, with D uncertain. The CDR3 totals 12 residues. Germline CDR1 MNHNS, CDR2 SASEGT.